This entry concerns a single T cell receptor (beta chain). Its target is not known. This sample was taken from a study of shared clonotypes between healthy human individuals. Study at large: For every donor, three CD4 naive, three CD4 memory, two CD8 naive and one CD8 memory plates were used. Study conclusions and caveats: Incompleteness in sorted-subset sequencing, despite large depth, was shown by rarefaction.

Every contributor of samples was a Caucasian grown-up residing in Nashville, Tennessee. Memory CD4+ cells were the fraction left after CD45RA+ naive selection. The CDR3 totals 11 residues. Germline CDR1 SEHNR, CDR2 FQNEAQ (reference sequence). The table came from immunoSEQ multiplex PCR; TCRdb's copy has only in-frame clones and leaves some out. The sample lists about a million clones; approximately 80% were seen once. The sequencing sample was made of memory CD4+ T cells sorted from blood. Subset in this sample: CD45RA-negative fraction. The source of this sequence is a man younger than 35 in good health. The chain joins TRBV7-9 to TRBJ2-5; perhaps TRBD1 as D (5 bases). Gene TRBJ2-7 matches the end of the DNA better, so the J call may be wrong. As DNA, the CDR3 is TGTGCCAGCAGCTCAGGGCTCGAGCAGTACTTC. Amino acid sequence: CASSSGLEQYF.